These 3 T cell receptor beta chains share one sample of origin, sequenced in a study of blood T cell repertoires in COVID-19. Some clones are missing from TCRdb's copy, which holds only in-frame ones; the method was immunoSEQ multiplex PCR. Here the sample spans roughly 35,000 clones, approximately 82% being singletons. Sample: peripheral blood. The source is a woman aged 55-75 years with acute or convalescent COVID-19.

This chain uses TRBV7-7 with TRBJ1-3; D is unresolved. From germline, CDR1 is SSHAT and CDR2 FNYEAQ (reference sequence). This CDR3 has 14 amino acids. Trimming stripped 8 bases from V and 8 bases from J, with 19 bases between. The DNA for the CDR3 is TGTGCCAGCTCTCCGGGAACACCCCTGGACACCATATATTTT. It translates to CASSPGTPLDTIYF. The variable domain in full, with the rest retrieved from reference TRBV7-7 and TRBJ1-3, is GAGVSQSPRYKVTKRGQDVTLRCDPISSHATLYWYQQALGQGPEFLTYFNYEAQPDKSGLPSDRFSAERPEGSISTLTIQRTEQRDSAMYRCASSPGTPLDTIYFGEGSWLTVV.

The CDR3 bases are TGTGCCAGCAGCCCTGGGTTAGCGGGGGGGAAAGAGACCCAGTACTTC. Its protein is CASSPGLAGGKETQYF. The chain links TRBV27 to TRBJ2-5, with 11 bases identical to TRBD2. Per germline, CDR1 MNHEY and CDR2 SMNVEV (reference sequence). CDR3 length: 16 residues. V shed 6 bases and J 3 bases; nucleotides not matched to a gene: 9.

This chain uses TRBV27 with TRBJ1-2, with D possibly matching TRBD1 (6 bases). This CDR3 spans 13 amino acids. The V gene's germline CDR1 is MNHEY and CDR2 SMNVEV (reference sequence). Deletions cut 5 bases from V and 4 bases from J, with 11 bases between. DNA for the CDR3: TGTGCCAGCAGTCTTATACAGGGCTATGGCTACACCTTC. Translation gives CASSLIQGYGYTF.